This TCR beta chain originates from a study of CD8 T cell repertoires and HIV-1 epitope variants. Study details: 1M T cells were kept uncultured as a baseline. Study conclusions and caveats: Of about nine antigen-specific beta clonotypes, over five appeared to cross-react with escape variants.

Remarks on this clone: Antigen specificity is unknown.

V was clipped by 1 base and J by 1 base, with 8 bases between them. Germline V gene lookup returns CDR1 SGHTS and CDR2 YDEGEE. The CDR3 extends over 14 amino acids. Assay used: immunoSEQ multiplex PCR; TCRdb lists only in-frame clones, some missing. The table shows roughly 5,000 clones, with 65% to 80% occurring only once. This sequence originates from a male donor with HIV. V gene TRBV5-8 combines with J gene TRBJ2-5; no clear D. What was sequenced was cultured CD8+ T cells derived from PBMCs. The CDR3: CASSLTSIQETQYF. The CDR3 DNA is TGTGCCAGCAGCTTGACGTCCATCCAAGAGACCCAGTACTTC.